What follows are 15 T cell receptor beta chains derived from one specimen sequenced in a study of response to subunit inactivated influenza vaccine. TCRdb used MiXCR to reprocess the RT-PCR reads, holding one entry per CDR3 protein. The sample yields around 200,000 distinct CDR3 sequences, 9.5% to 15% seen once. These data are also associated with another study on T cells expressing NK-cell markers. That report notes: Libraries used 5'RACE template switching adding universal primer site and UMIs.

This specimen consisted of CD8+ T cells sorted from PBMCs, obtained less than 13 days after vaccination. All receptors derive from a man aged 50-60 years who received an inactivated influenza vaccine.

This clonotype was picked up a small number of times. The chain combines TRBV6-5 with TRBJ2-7; perhaps TRBD1 as D (6 bases). Germline V gene data show CDR1 as MNHEY and CDR2 as SVGAGI. V lost 2 bases to trimming and J lost 1 base, with 9 bases between them. The CDR3 loop spans 14 amino acids. CDR3 in DNA: TGTGCCAGCAGTTACCTTGACAGGTCCTACGAGCAGTACTTC. Translated, it gives CASSYLDRSYEQYF.

This clonotype was seen a handful of times. The chain has TRBV5-5 and TRBJ2-7; possible D gene TRBD1, 5 bases. Per the germline V gene, CDR1 is SGHKS and CDR2 is YYEKEE (reference sequence). Trimming took off 3 bases at V and 3 bases at J, with 22 bases between the two ends. The CDR3 runs 17 residues. The CDR3 reads CASSWPGGAKPFYEQYF. The CDR3 DNA reads as TGTGCCAGCAGCTGGCCGGGTGGGGCCAAACCATTCTACGAGCAGTACTTC. The full variable domain, in which reference TRBV5-5 and TRBJ2-7 provide the parts outside the CDR3, is DAGVTQSPTHLIKTRGQQVTLRCSPISGHKSVSWYQQVLGQGPQFIFQYYEKEERGRGNFPDRFSARQFPNYSSELNVNALLLGDSALYLCASSWPGGAKPFYEQYFGPGTRLTVT.

The chain employs TRBV28 and TRBJ2-7; D call uncertain. CDR3 size: 16 residues. CDR1 is MDHEN and CDR2 is SYDVKM in the germline V gene. The V gene lost 3 bases and the J gene lost 0 bases, with 15 bases spanning the gap. The CDR3 sequence is CASSFRRSESSYEQYF. For the CDR3, the DNA is TGTGCCAGCAGTTTTCGGCGGTCGGAAAGCTCCTACGAGCAGTACTTC.

The chain combines TRBV4-3 with TRBJ2-3, with TRBD2 identical over 7 bases. J gave up 2 bases and V 4 bases, and 9 bases lay outside the gene matches. CDR1 and CDR2 (germline): LGHNA, YSLEER. This CDR3 has 16 residues. The CDR3, as DNA: TGCGCCAGCAGCCTGGGGGACTACCAAAACACAGATACGCAGTATTTT. This encodes CASSLGDYQNTDTQYF.

This clonotype turned up a few times. The J gene is TRBJ2-1, the V gene TRBV24-1; 7 bases agree with TRBD1. The germline V gene has CDR1 KGHDR and CDR2 SFDVKD. The CDR3 consists of 14 residues. J lost 7 bases, V lost 4 bases, and 6 bases had no gene match. CDR3 nucleotide sequence: TGTGCCACCAGTGACCTAAACAGGGGAAATGAGCAGTTCTTC. This sequence encodes CATSDLNRGNEQFF.

This clonotype was detected only a few times. The V call is TRBV29-1, the J call TRBJ2-7; 8 bases match TRBD1. The CDR3 loop spans 14 amino acids. CDR1 SQVTM and CDR2 ANQGSEA come from the germline V gene. V gave up 4 bases and J gave up 3 bases; unmatched junction bases: 8. CDR3 DNA: TGCAGCGTTGCCCGGACAGGGACCCTCTACGAGCAGTACTTC. Its protein product is CSVARTGTLYEQYF.

CDR3 region: CATSSQVSSYNEQFF. DNA of the CDR3: TGTGCCACCTCATCACAGGTTAGCTCCTACAATGAGCAGTTCTTC. The chain has TRBV24-1 and TRBJ2-1, with a tentative D call TRBD1 (5 bases). The CDR3 extends over 15 amino acids. CDR1 KGHDR and CDR2 SFDVKD come from the germline V gene. Trimming took 9 bases from V and 0 from J, leaving 14 bases between them.

V usage is TRBV7-8 and J usage is TRBJ2-3, with D possibly matching TRBD2 (6 bases). Trimming took 0 bases from V and 6 from J, leaving 13 bases between them. Germline-derived CDR1 and CDR2 are SGHVS and FQNEAQ. The CDR3 spans 15 residues. The CDR3 region is CASSLASGWGDTQYF. In DNA form, the CDR3 reads TGTGCCAGCAGCTTAGCTAGCGGATGGGGGGATACGCAGTATTTT.

The V call is TRBV7-2, the J call TRBJ2-1, with TRBD1 identical over 7 bases. J was trimmed by 0 bases and V by 5 bases; bases with no gene match: 7. The CDR3 loop spans 16 amino acids. Per germline, CDR1 SGHTA and CDR2 FQGNSA. CDR3 nucleotides: TGTGCCAGCAGCCTCACCAGGGGGAGCTCCTACAATGAGCAGTTCTTC. The encoded protein is CASSLTRGSSYNEQFF.

This sequence joins TRBV2 and TRBJ2-3, with a weak D call TRBD2 (5 bases). The germline V and J ends were trimmed by 2 bases and 4 bases, with 16 bases remaining between them. This CDR3 region has 16 residues. CDR1 is SNHLY and CDR2 is FYNNEI in the germline V gene. The DNA for the CDR3 is TGTGCCAGCAGTGAAAACGGGGTCCTCCTGGCAGATACGCAGTATTTT. Protein sequence: CASSENGVLLADTQYF.

The chain joins TRBV12-3 or TRBV12-4 to TRBJ1-6, with a tentative D call TRBD1 (6 bases). The CDR3 sequence is 14 residues long. The V end lost 3 bases, the J end lost 7 bases, and 10 bases lay between the germline ends. CDR3 region: CASSFNRANSPLHF. In nucleotides, the CDR3 is TGTGCCAGCAGTTTTAACAGGGCCAATTCACCCCTCCACTTT.

This chain links TRBV10-1 with TRBJ2-1; TRBD1 agrees at 7 bases. V trimming: 4 bases; J trimming: 2 bases; junction bases outside the gene matches: 5. The CDR3 totals 15 residues. The germline V gene has CDR1 WNHNN and CDR2 SYGVQD (reference sequence). CDR3 amino acids: CASSVDREPYNEQFF. The CDR3 nucleotides are TGCGCCAGCAGTGTCGACAGGGAACCCTACAATGAGCAGTTCTTC.

The chain couples TRBV6-2 or TRBV6-3 to TRBJ2-7; 9 bases align to TRBD2. Germline CDR1 reads MNHEY; CDR2 reads SVGEGT. This CDR3 spans 13 amino acids. V lost 8 bases to trimming and J lost 4 bases; unmatched junction nucleotides: 6. The CDR3 sequence is CASEIAGAYEQYF. The CDR3 DNA is TGTGCCAGCGAGATAGCGGGAGCGTACGAGCAGTACTTC.

The V gene is TRBV4-1, the J gene TRBJ1-2; no reliable D call. The V gene lost 1 base and the J gene lost 3 bases, with 12 bases spanning the gap. Germline loops: CDR1 MGHRA, CDR2 YSYEKL. This CDR3 contains 15 residues. This chain's CDR3 is CASSQVGKRDYGYTF. The CDR3 bases are TGCGCCAGCAGCCAAGTGGGTAAAAGGGACTATGGCTACACCTTC.

Here the CDR3 reads CSAATGGGGETQYF. The DNA of the CDR3 is TGCAGTGCTGCCACGGGGGGCGGTGGGGAGACCCAGTACTTC. J is TRBJ2-5 and V is TRBV20-1, with D possibly matching TRBD2 (7 bases). This CDR3 spans 14 amino acids. Germline CDR1 DFQATT, CDR2 SNEGSKA (reference sequence). V gave up 5 bases and J gave up 5 bases, with 18 bases separating them.